This T cell receptor beta chain originates from a study of beta chain features in type 1 diabetes. Germline V lookup: CDR1 MNHEY, CDR2 SVGAGI. Trimming cost V 0 bases and J 4 bases, with 9 bases left between them. This CDR3 is 14 amino acids long. This clone was counted only a few times. Expressed TCRB transcripts were sequenced, since all the RNA that had been isolated was reverse transcribed. The method was immunoSEQ multiplex PCR; TCRdb's version includes in-frame clones alone and lacks a portion of them. The table includes 450,000 to 550,000 clones, 30% detected once. The sequence derives from a man younger than 30 in good health. Sequencing input: naive CD4+ T cells from blood. The chain is built from TRBV6-5 and TRBJ1-2; the D is unclear. CDR3 coding DNA: TGTGCCAGCAGTTACTCGGGGAGGAGCTATGGCTACACCTTC. Protein product: CASSYSGRSYGYTF.